These 32 T cell receptor beta chains originate from one sample sequenced in a study of control samples from healthy donors and cancer patients. TCRdb keeps only in-frame clones here, not all; method: immunoSEQ multiplex PCR. The sample includes tens of thousands of clones, around 87% seen only once; the top ten take about 1.6%. Sequenced: PBMCs. All receptors come from a woman between 40 and 50 years old with lung cancer.

The V gene is TRBV4-2, the J gene TRBJ1-1; D unresolved. The CDR3 runs 13 residues. V lost 4 bases, J lost 2 bases, and 8 bases lay in between. Germline V CDR1 and CDR2: LGHNA, YNFKEQ. In DNA, the CDR3 is TGTGCCAGCAGCCCGCAGCCAAACACTGAAGCTTTCTTT. Amino acid sequence: CASSPQPNTEAFF.

The chain couples TRBV29-1 to TRBJ1-4; TRBD1 might be the D (6 bases). The CDR3 spans 11 residues. V dropped 3 bases and J dropped 8 bases, with 7 bases sitting between them. Germline V gives CDR1 SQVTM, CDR2 ANQGSEA. The CDR3 DNA follows: TGCAGCGTTGAGACAGGAGAAAAACTGTTTTTT. Residues: CSVETGEKLFF.

As concerns this clone: This sample also contains other DNA sequences that code for the same CDR3. The gene calls are TRBV3-1 (or the pseudogene TRBV3-2) and TRBJ2-1, with 11 bases identical to TRBD2. This CDR3 contains 16 residues. Germline V gives CDR1 LGHDT, CDR2 YNNKEL (reference sequence). V trimming: 6 bases; J trimming: 0 bases; junction bases outside the gene matches: 4. The CDR3 DNA reads as TGTGCCAGCAGTCGTAGCGGGGGGGCCTCCTACAATGAGCAGTTCTTC. Its translation: CASSRSGGASYNEQFF.

The chain couples TRBV2 to TRBJ1-5; D is perhaps TRBD1 (5 bases). The CDR3 has 13 residues. Germline CDR1 and CDR2: SNHLY and FYNNEI. V lost 10 bases and J lost 0, with 10 bases in between. The CDR3, as DNA: TGTGCCACCCAGGGATATAGCAATCAGCCCCAGCATTTT. Translated, it gives CATQGYSNQPQHF.

This rearrangement joins TRBV29-1 to TRBJ1-2; possible D gene TRBD1, 5 bases. The CDR3 contains 13 residues. V gave up 1 base and J gave up 7 bases, with 13 bases separating them. Germline CDR1 SQVTM, CDR2 ANQGSEA. CDR3 amino acids: CSVEGWGNGGYTF. CDR3 sequence (DNA): TGCAGCGTTGAAGGTTGGGGGAACGGTGGCTACACCTTC.

The chain links TRBV4-1 to TRBJ1-6; tentatively, D is TRBD1 (5 bases). V lost 0 bases to trimming and J lost 4 bases, with 10 bases between them. This CDR3 comprises 16 residues. In germline, CDR1 is MGHRA, CDR2 YSYEKL. CDR3 bases: TGCGCCAGCAGCCAAGAGGGGACGGCTTATAATTCACCCCTCCACTTT. It yields the protein CASSQEGTAYNSPLHF.

This clone was seen once. V usage is TRBV7-3 and J usage is TRBJ2-3; 13 nucleotides line up with TRBD2. The CDR3 spans 16 residues. The junction had 6 bases not matched to a gene; V was cut back by 4 bases and J by 5 bases. Germline lookup yields CDR1 SGHTA and CDR2 FQGTGA. Here the CDR3 reads CASSSRTSGGQDTQYF. CDR3 bases: TGTGCCAGCAGCTCTCGGACTAGCGGGGGCCAAGATACGCAGTATTTT.

The chain combines TRBV28 with TRBJ1-1; TRBD1 agrees at 9 bases. CDR1 and CDR2 from the germline V gene are MDHEN and SYDVKM. This CDR3 region has 16 residues. V lost 5 bases to trimming and J lost 5 bases; unmatched junction nucleotides: 12. The CDR3 region has the DNA TGTGCCAGCAGTATCCGACAGGGGGGTCCGGGTACTGAAGCTTTCTTT. Translating gives CASSIRQGGPGTEAFF.

As DNA, the CDR3 is TGTGCCAGCAGCTTCCGACCGAACACTGAAGCTTTCTTT. It codes for CASSFRPNTEAFF. The chain links TRBV5-5 to TRBJ1-1, with D unresolved. This CDR3 region has 13 residues. CDR1 SGHKS and CDR2 YYEKEE come from the germline V gene (reference sequence). The ends were cut back, 2 bases at V and 1 base at J, with 6 bases in the middle.

V gene TRBV11-3 combines with J gene TRBJ1-1; D is undetermined. From germline, CDR1 is SGHNT and CDR2 YENEEA. Deletions cut 5 bases from V and 8 bases from J, with 15 bases between. There are 13 residues in the CDR3. The CDR3 DNA follows: TGTGCCAGCAGCCGAAGCCATGCGGGGGAAGCTTTCTTT. Protein: CASSRSHAGEAFF. The full variable domain, its missing parts supplied by reference TRBV11-3 and TRBJ1-1, is EAGVVQSPRYKIIEKKQPVAFWCNPISGHNTLYWYLQNLGQGPELLIRYENEEAVDDSQLPKDRFSAERLKGVDSTLKIQPAELGDSAVYLCASSRSHAGEAFFGQGTRLTVV.

The chain couples TRBV7-9 to TRBJ1-1; perhaps TRBD1 as D (6 bases). Germline V gene sequence: CDR1 SEHNR, CDR2 FQNEAQ (reference sequence). The CDR3 has 12 residues. Trimming stripped 3 bases from V and 6 bases from J, with 8 bases between. CDR3 coding DNA: TGTGCCAGCAGCTTCGGACAGCCTGAAGCTTTCTTT. Translating gives CASSFGQPEAFF.

The V and J genes are TRBV18 and TRBJ1-1; tentatively, D is TRBD1 (6 bases). The CDR3 has 14 amino acids. The germline V gene has CDR1 KGHSH and CDR2 LQKENI. Trimming pared 3 bases from V and 3 bases from J, leaving 11 bases between. CDR3 loop: CASSPEGDDTEAFF. Written as DNA, the CDR3 is TGTGCCAGCTCACCGGAGGGGGATGACACTGAAGCTTTCTTT.

V usage is TRBV10-1 and J usage is TRBJ2-1; 11 bases are a match to TRBD2. V dropped 0 bases and J dropped 4; count of bases not matched to a gene: 5. CDR1 is WNHNN and CDR2 is SYGVQD in the germline V gene (reference sequence). CDR3 length: 17 amino acids. CDR3 DNA: TGCGCCAGCAGTGAGTCTCTTAGCGGGGGGGGTTACAATGAGCAGTTCTTC. It translates to CASSESLSGGGYNEQFF.

The rearrangement joins TRBV11-3 to TRBJ2-7, with 7 bases matching TRBD1. This CDR3 has 12 residues. Looked up from germline, CDR1 is SGHNT and CDR2 is YENEEA. Losses at the gene ends were 5 bases for V and 4 bases for J; bases not matched to a gene: 2. This CDR3 is CASSVTGYEQYF. The CDR3 DNA reads TGTGCCAGCAGCGTGACAGGGTACGAGCAGTACTTC.

The V gene is TRBV7-7, the J gene TRBJ2-5; 8 bases align to TRBD1. Trimming took 1 base from V and 5 from J; bases not matched to a gene: 3. The length of the CDR3 is 14 residues. CDR1 is SSHAT and CDR2 is FNYEAQ in the germline V gene (reference sequence). In DNA form, the CDR3 reads TGTGCCAGCAGCTTAGGGACAGGGACCGAGACCCAGTACTTC. This translates into CASSLGTGTETQYF. Full variable domain (outside the CDR3, taken from reference TRBV7-7 and TRBJ2-5): GAGVSQSPRYKVTKRGQDVTLRCDPISSHATLYWYQQALGQGPEFLTYFNYEAQPDKSGLPSDRFSAERPEGSISTLTIQRTEQRDSAMYRCASSLGTGTETQYFGPGTRLLVL.

V and J are TRBV19 and TRBJ1-1; D may be TRBD1 (6 bases). The V end was cut by 7 bases, the J end by 2 bases, with 26 bases between. The CDR3 loop spans 18 amino acids. Germline CDR1 and CDR2: LNHDA and SQIVND (reference sequence). As DNA, the CDR3 is TGTGCCAGTATCCGGGGGGGGGCCGCTGGTCCGAGAAACACTGAAGCTTTCTTT. It yields the protein CASIRGGAAGPRNTEAFF. Complete variable domain (other parts from reference TRBV19 and TRBJ1-1): DGGITQSPKYLFRKEGQNVTLSCEQNLNHDAMYWYRQDPGQGLRLIYYSQIVNDFQKGDIAEGYSVSREKKESFPLTVTSAQKNPTAFYLCASIRGGAAGPRNTEAFFGQGTRLTVV.

This clone appeared a single time. V and J are TRBV7-7 and TRBJ2-2; the match to TRBD2 covers 9 bases. The CDR3 is 15 amino acids. Per germline, CDR1 SSHAT and CDR2 FNYEAQ (reference sequence). V lost 5 bases to trimming and J lost 6 bases; unmatched junction nucleotides: 7. The CDR3 DNA sequence: TGTGCCAGCAGCCCCGGGACTAGCTCGTCCGGGGAGCTGTTTTTT. Protein: CASSPGTSSSGELFF.

The chain employs TRBV2 and TRBJ1-1; weak D call: TRBD1 (6 bases). The V gene's germline CDR1 is SNHLY and CDR2 FYNNEI. The CDR3 has 17 amino acids. V lost 4 bases and J lost 0, with 18 bases in between. The CDR3 bases are TGTGCCAGCAGTGGAACCTCGGGACAATCTATGAACACTGAAGCTTTCTTT. Translation: CASSGTSGQSMNTEAFF.

V gene TRBV5-8 combines with J gene TRBJ1-2; D gene ambiguous. V lost 0 bases, J lost 6 bases, and 12 bases lay in between. Per the germline V gene, CDR1 is SGHTS and CDR2 is YDEGEE. The CDR3 runs to 14 residues. The CDR3: CASSLGLEGDGYTF. CDR3 bases: TGTGCCAGCAGCTTGGGTCTTGAGGGTGATGGCTACACCTTC.

This clone came up once. The CDR3 reads CASSQAGRGYETQYF. CDR3 DNA sequence: TGTGCCAGCAGCCAAGCAGGGCGGGGGTATGAGACCCAGTACTTC. The gene calls are TRBV14 and TRBJ2-5, with 7 bases aligning to TRBD2. V lost 1 base to trimming and J lost 5 bases; unmatched junction nucleotides: 7. CDR1 and CDR2 from the germline V gene are SGHDN and FVKESK. The CDR3 length is 15 residues. The entire variable domain, with the rest obtained from reference TRBV14 and TRBJ2-5, is as follows: EAGVTQFPSHSVIEKGQTVTLRCDPISGHDNLYWYRRVMGKEIKFLLHFVKESKQDESGMPNNRFLAERTGGTYSTLKVQPAELEDSGVYFCASSQAGRGYETQYFGPGTRLLVL.

The chain recombines TRBV6-2 or TRBV6-3 with TRBJ2-7; D gene ambiguous. The ends were cut back, 0 bases at V and 2 bases at J, with 8 bases in the middle. CDR3 length: 14 amino acids. The V gene's germline CDR1 is MNHEY and CDR2 SVGEGT. Here the CDR3 DNA reads TGTGCCAGCAGTTACTCGGCAGATACCTACGAGCAGTACTTC. It translates to CASSYSADTYEQYF.

This clone was detected once. The rearrangement links TRBV5-6 to TRBJ1-1; TRBD1 aligns across 11 bases. The CDR3 spans 16 residues. J lost 0 bases, V lost 4 bases, and 5 bases had no gene match. CDR1 and CDR2 (germline): SGHDT, YYEEEE. CDR3 in amino acids: CASSRGQGGLNTEAFF. The CDR3 DNA is TGTGCCAGCAGCCGGGGACAGGGGGGTTTGAACACTGAAGCTTTCTTT. Full variable domain (remainder filled in from reference TRBV5-6 and TRBJ1-1): DAGVTQSPTHLIKTRGQQVTLRCSPKSGHDTVSWYQQALGQGPQFIFQYYEEEERQRGNFPDRFSGHQFPNYSSELNVNALLLGDSALYLCASSRGQGGLNTEAFFGQGTRLTVV.

The genes are TRBV19 and TRBJ1-6; D unresolved. CDR1 is LNHDA and CDR2 is SQIVND in the germline V gene (reference sequence). The CDR3 is made up of 14 amino acids. V gave up 7 bases and J gave up 7 bases, with 14 bases separating them. This chain's CDR3 is CASTARMGNSPLHF. The CDR3 coding sequence is TGTGCCAGTACGGCCCGGATGGGCAATTCACCCCTCCACTTT.

This sequence joins TRBV30 and TRBJ1-3; D call uncertain. The CDR3 consists of 16 residues. CDR1 GTSNPN and CDR2 SVGIG come from the germline V gene (reference sequence). The germline V and J ends were trimmed by 1 base and 0 bases, with 13 bases remaining between them. The CDR3 spells CAWSAAAMGSGNTIYF. CDR3 DNA: TGTGCCTGGAGTGCCGCAGCCATGGGCTCTGGAAACACCATATATTTT. The full variable domain, completed using reference TRBV30 and TRBJ1-3, is SQTIHQWPATLVQPVGSPLSLECTVEGTSNPNLYWYRQAAGRGLQLLFYSVGIGQISSEVPQNLSASRPQDRQFILSSKKLLLSDSGFYLCAWSAAAMGSGNTIYFGEGSWLTVV.

This chain links TRBV9 with TRBJ2-2; a weak D match, TRBD2 (5 bases). Germline V gene sequence: CDR1 SGDLS, CDR2 YYNGEE. The CDR3 extends over 14 amino acids. V lost 0 bases and J lost 7, with 10 bases in between. CDR3 DNA sequence: TGTGCCAGCAGCGTAGCTCGGGGTATCGGGGAGCTGTTTTTT. It yields the protein CASSVARGIGELFF. Full variable domain (rest looked up from reference TRBV9 and TRBJ2-2): DSGVTQTPKHLITATGQRVTLRCSPRSGDLSVYWYQQSLDQGLQFLIQYYNGEERAKGNILERFSAQQFPDLHSELNLSSLELGDSALYFCASSVARGIGELFFGEGSRLTVL.

The genes are TRBV7-2 and TRBJ1-2; 7 bases map to TRBD1. The CDR3 extends over 17 amino acids. J lost 3 bases, V lost 2 bases, and 12 bases had no gene match. Germline V lookup: CDR1 SGHTA, CDR2 FQGNSA. CDR3 DNA sequence: TGTGCCAGCAGCTTAATGGCAGGGGGTCCTCGAGACTATGGCTACACCTTC. Amino acids: CASSLMAGGPRDYGYTF.

The CDR3: CASPAGTSMLETQYF. The CDR3 DNA reads TGTGCCAGCCCCGCCGGGACTAGCATGTTGGAGACCCAGTACTTC. The chain is built from TRBV9 and TRBJ2-5; 9 bases agree with TRBD2. V lost 7 bases and J lost 5; bases outside the gene matches: 12. The CDR3 consists of 15 residues. Germline V gene lookup returns CDR1 SGDLS and CDR2 YYNGEE.

The chain has TRBV6-2 or TRBV6-3 and TRBJ1-2; TRBD1 aligns across 8 bases. V lost 6 bases and J lost 4; bases outside the gene matches: 13. The CDR3 sequence is 16 residues long. Germline values: CDR1 MNHEY, CDR2 SVGEGT. This CDR3 reads CASSGPGTGLPYGYTF. In DNA form, the CDR3 reads TGTGCCAGCAGCGGCCCCGGGACAGGCCTTCCCTATGGCTACACCTTC.

V and J are TRBV30 and TRBJ2-1; 11 nucleotides align to TRBD2. The CDR3 runs 17 residues. The V gene end was trimmed by 3 bases and the J gene end by 2 bases; junction bases not matched to a gene: 9. In germline, CDR1 is GTSNPN, CDR2 SVGIG (reference sequence). CDR3 in amino acids: CAWSGKLSGGAYNEQFF. The CDR3 nucleotides are TGTGCCTGGAGCGGAAAACTTAGCGGGGGGGCCTACAATGAGCAGTTCTTC.

V gene TRBV4-1 combines with J gene TRBJ1-5, with D perhaps matching TRBD1 (5 bases). The CDR3 loop spans 16 amino acids. Trimming pared 1 base from V and 0 bases from J, leaving 10 bases between. CDR1 MGHRA and CDR2 YSYEKL come from the germline V gene. CDR3 region: CASSQGPGLSNQPQHF. CDR3 DNA sequence: TGCGCCAGCAGCCAAGGACCGGGACTTAGCAATCAGCCCCAGCATTTT.

The rearrangement joins TRBV3-1 (or the pseudogene TRBV3-2) to TRBJ2-3; 7 bases agree with TRBD2. With V trimmed by 1 base and J by 6 bases, 4 bases remained unmatched. Looked up from germline, CDR1 is LGHDT and CDR2 is YNNKEL (reference sequence). The CDR3 consists of 14 residues. This CDR3 reads CASSQATSEDTQYF. CDR3 nucleotide sequence: TGTGCCAGCAGCCAAGCCACTAGCGAGGATACGCAGTATTTT.

The chain has TRBV7-9 and TRBJ1-1, with D perhaps TRBD1 (5 bases). The CDR3 length is 14 residues. Germline V gives CDR1 SEHNR, CDR2 FQNEAQ (reference sequence). V shed 3 bases and J shed 1 base, with 9 bases lying between them. CDR3 loop: CASSFRGENTEAFF. The CDR3 nucleotides read TGTGCCAGCAGCTTTCGGGGGGAGAACACTGAAGCTTTCTTT.